The 25 T cell receptor beta chains listed next were all sequenced from one sample in a study of blood T cell repertoires in COVID-19. The assay was immunoSEQ multiplex PCR, and TCRdb's table has in-frame clones only and misses some. This sample has under 250,000 clones, with around four fifths found just once. Sequenced input: peripheral blood. These receptors were obtained from a woman in her sixties who had recovered from COVID-19.

The rearrangement joins TRBV5-1 to TRBJ2-1; 9 bases match TRBD1. V lost 0 bases, J lost 4 bases, and 2 bases stayed unmatched. The length of the CDR3 is 15 residues. Per the germline V gene, CDR1 is SGHRS and CDR2 is YFSETQ. CDR3 DNA sequence: TGCGCCAGCAGCTTGGTTGGGACAGGGTACAATGAGCAGTTCTTC. This encodes CASSLVGTGYNEQFF.

The chain uses TRBV19 and TRBJ1-1; D possibly corresponds to TRBD1 (5 bases). CDR1 is LNHDA and CDR2 is SQIVND in the germline V gene (reference sequence). The CDR3 totals 13 residues. Trimming took off 2 bases at V and 6 bases at J, with 10 bases between the two ends. The CDR3 nucleotides read TGTGCCAGTAGTATATCTCGGGACTCTGAAGCTTTCTTT. Translated: CASSISRDSEAFF.

The chain employs TRBV7-6 and TRBJ2-7, with 7 bases matching TRBD1. CDR1 and CDR2 from the germline V gene are SGHVS and FNYEAQ. The length of the CDR3 is 16 residues. With 3 bases clipped from V and 4 bases from J, the junction kept 12 bases outside the gene matches. CDR3 sequence: CASSLGLQGTNYEQYF. CDR3 sequence (DNA): TGTGCCAGCAGCTTGGGGTTACAGGGGACCAATTACGAGCAGTACTTC.

J is TRBJ1-1 and V is TRBV2; D is unclear. Trimming cost V 6 bases and J 0 bases, with 17 bases left between them. The CDR3 spans 16 residues. Germline V gives CDR1 SNHLY, CDR2 FYNNEI. The CDR3 here is CASSPPRVAMNTEAFF. The CDR3 DNA reads TGTGCCAGCAGCCCCCCACGGGTGGCCATGAACACTGAAGCTTTCTTT.

This chain links TRBV5-1 with TRBJ2-2, with D unresolved. With 0 bases removed from V and 0 bases from J, the gap between germline ends came to 3 bases. CDR1 and CDR2 from the germline V gene are SGHRS and YFSETQ. This CDR3 spans 14 amino acids. The CDR3 sequence: CASSLVSNTGELFF. In DNA, the CDR3 is TGCGCCAGCAGCTTGGTATCGAACACCGGGGAGCTGTTTTTT.

The genes are TRBV5-1 and TRBJ2-2; tentatively, D is TRBD1 (5 bases). CDR1 SGHRS and CDR2 YFSETQ come from the germline V gene. The CDR3 has 15 amino acids. The V gene lost 0 bases and the J gene lost 6 bases, with 12 bases spanning the gap. DNA for the CDR3: TGCGCCAGCAGCTTGGGACAGCCTATCGCCGGGGAGCTGTTTTTT. As protein: CASSLGQPIAGELFF.

The rearrangement links TRBV12-3 or TRBV12-4 to TRBJ1-1; 7 bases line up with TRBD1. The CDR3 consists of 13 residues. V dropped 7 bases and J dropped 6; count of bases not matched to a gene: 8. Here the CDR3 DNA reads TGTGCCAGCACCGAACAGGGGAGCGCTGAAGCTTTCTTT. It translates to CASTEQGSAEAFF.

The genes are TRBV28 and TRBJ1-4, with 7 bases aligning to TRBD1. After removal of 7 bases from V and 0 bases from J, the junction contained 8 bases not matched to a gene. Germline assignment: CDR1 MDHEN and CDR2 SYDVKM. This CDR3 region has 16 residues. For the CDR3, the DNA is TGTGCCAGCAAGAGGGGGCGGGTTGCAACTAATGAAAAACTGTTTTTT. This translates into CASKRGRVATNEKLFF.

This chain connects TRBV27 to TRBJ2-2; the D is unclear. The germline V and J ends were trimmed by 8 bases and 3 bases, with 13 bases remaining between them. The germline V gene encodes CDR1 MNHEY and CDR2 SMNVEV (reference sequence). The CDR3 length is 14 residues. The CDR3 sequence is CASSVGPHTGELFF. CDR3 bases: TGTGCCAGCTCGGTTGGGCCTCACACCGGGGAGCTGTTTTTT.

This clone was seen just once. This rearrangement joins TRBV7-8 to TRBJ2-5, with D perhaps TRBD1 (7 bases). The CDR3 runs to 15 residues. CDR1 SGHVS and CDR2 FQNEAQ come from the germline V gene. V lost 2 bases, J lost 3 bases, and 13 bases lay in between. As DNA, the CDR3 is TGTGCCAGCAGCTTAAAAACAGGGGAGGAAGAGACCCAGTACTTC. Protein: CASSLKTGEEETQYF.

The V gene is TRBV3-1 (or the pseudogene TRBV3-2), the J gene TRBJ1-1; perhaps TRBD1 as D (5 bases). V was pared by 0 bases and J by 8 bases, with 16 bases between. This CDR3 region has 15 residues. Germline assignment: CDR1 LGHDT and CDR2 YNNKEL (reference sequence). The CDR3 region is CASSQERGRGLEAFF. CDR3 sequence (DNA): TGTGCCAGCAGCCAAGAGCGAGGACGGGGACTGGAAGCTTTCTTT.

The V call is TRBV5-1, the J call TRBJ2-7, with 7 nucleotides matching TRBD2. CDR1 and CDR2 (germline): SGHRS, YFSETQ. There are 14 residues in the CDR3. V shed 1 base, J shed 7 bases, and the junction held 8 bases outside the gene matches. The CDR3 DNA follows: TGCGCCAGCAGCTTGCGGCGGGGAGGGAGGGAGCAGTACTTC. Amino acid sequence: CASSLRRGGREQYF.

The chain recombines TRBV19 with TRBJ1-4; 10 bases map to TRBD1. The CDR3 consists of 16 residues. CDR1 and CDR2 from the germline V gene are LNHDA and SQIVND (reference sequence). V shed 5 bases, J shed 7 bases, and the junction held 10 bases outside the gene matches. CDR3: CASSERAGTGVEKLFF. The CDR3 region has the DNA TGTGCCAGTAGTGAACGCGCCGGGACAGGGGTTGAAAAACTGTTTTTT.

The chain couples TRBV20-1 to TRBJ2-3; 10 bases are shared with TRBD2. Germline CDR1 and CDR2: DFQATT and SNEGSKA (reference sequence). This CDR3 is 16 amino acids long. With 3 bases clipped from V and 3 bases from J, the junction kept 9 bases outside the gene matches. CDR3 protein: CSASVGAGGITDTQYF. As DNA, the CDR3 is TGCAGTGCTAGTGTGGGAGCGGGGGGGATTACAGATACGCAGTATTTT.

The J gene is TRBJ2-5, the V gene TRBV27, with 7 nucleotides matching TRBD2. The V gene end was trimmed by 5 bases and the J gene end by 9 bases; junction bases not matched to a gene: 9. CDR3 length: 13 amino acids. Germline CDR1 and CDR2: MNHEY and SMNVEV (reference sequence). The CDR3 region has the DNA TGTGCCAGCAGTGGTACAGTCCGGGGGGCCCAGTACTTC. Protein sequence: CASSGTVRGAQYF.

This rearrangement joins TRBV2 to TRBJ2-7; the match to TRBD1 covers 11 bases. V was clipped by 7 bases and J by 6 bases; unmatched bases: 2. The CDR3 extends over 12 amino acids. CDR1 is SNHLY, CDR2 FYNNEI, per germline. The CDR3 nucleotides read TGTGCCAGCACGGACAGGGGGCCCGAGCAGTACTTC. The encoded protein is CASTDRGPEQYF.

The chain couples TRBV21-1 to TRBJ2-7; TRBD2 reflects the table's D call only, with no check against the DNA. TRBV21-1 is annotated as a pseudogene. CDR3 size: 14 residues. CDR3 nucleotides: TGTGCCAGCAGCATAAGCGGAACGGCCTACGAGCAGTACTTC. It translates to CASSISGTAYEQYF.

This chain's CDR3 is CASSYRDRIYNEQFF. The CDR3 DNA is TGTGCCAGCAGTTACCGGGACAGGATTTACAATGAGCAGTTCTTC. The V and J genes are TRBV6-2 or TRBV6-3 and TRBJ2-1; 8 nucleotides agree with TRBD1. The CDR3 covers 15 residues. With V trimmed by 2 bases and J by 4 bases, 4 bases remained unmatched. CDR1 and CDR2 (germline): MNHEY, SVGEGT.

The chain uses TRBV12-3 or TRBV12-4 and TRBJ1-5; D uncertain. The germline V and J ends were trimmed by 6 bases and 4 bases, with 10 bases remaining between them. The CDR3 sequence is 13 residues long. CDR3 sequence: CASRVSANQPQHF. The CDR3, as DNA: TGTGCCAGCAGGGTAAGCGCGAATCAGCCCCAGCATTTT.

This clone has only a few counts. V and J are TRBV7-9 and TRBJ2-1, with D tentatively TRBD2 (5 bases). In germline, CDR1 is SEHNR, CDR2 FQNEAQ (reference sequence). The CDR3 totals 13 residues. V was cut by 2 bases and J by 6 bases, with 8 bases left in between. The CDR3 is CASSLSGVNEQFF. The CDR3 nucleotides read TGTGCCAGCAGCTTATCCGGGGTCAATGAGCAGTTCTTC.

The CDR3 DNA sequence: TGTGCCAGCCGCGGGATAGCGGGGGGACGGGAGTTCTTC. Translating gives CASRGIAGGREFF. The rearrangement links TRBV2 to TRBJ2-1, with 10 nucleotides matching TRBD2. With V trimmed by 8 bases and J by 14 bases, 12 bases remained unmatched. CDR1 is SNHLY, CDR2 FYNNEI, per germline. The CDR3 covers 13 residues.

This CDR3 reads CASSPQSRTEAFF. The CDR3 DNA reads TGTGCCAGCAGTCCACAGAGTCGCACTGAAGCTTTCTTT. The chain links TRBV27 to TRBJ1-1; D is ambiguous. CDR3 length: 13 residues. Looked up from germline, CDR1 is MNHEY and CDR2 is SMNVEV (reference sequence). V was trimmed by 5 bases and J by 4 bases, leaving 11 bases between them.

This chain joins TRBV6-6 and TRBJ1-6; 9 positions match TRBD1. The CDR3 extends over 15 amino acids. The germline CDR1 and CDR2 sequences are MNHNY and SVGAGI (reference sequence). The V segment lost 4 bases and the J segment 8 bases; nucleotides outside the gene matches: 6. In DNA form, the CDR3 reads TGTGCCAGCAGTTTTGGACGGACAGGGGATTCACCCCTCCACTTT. This gives the protein CASSFGRTGDSPLHF.

This rearrangement joins TRBV4-1 to TRBJ2-7, with D possibly being TRBD2 (5 bases). This CDR3 has 18 residues. Germline V CDR1 and CDR2: MGHRA, YSYEKL. Trimming stripped 1 base from V and 2 bases from J, with 21 bases between. The CDR3 nucleotides read TGCGCCAGCAGCCAAGGCCAGATCGGGAAAGGGCAAACCTACGAGCAGTACTTC. Translating gives CASSQGQIGKGQTYEQYF.

The rearrangement links TRBV4-2 to TRBJ1-1; D is possibly TRBD1 (6 bases). The germline V and J ends were trimmed by 3 bases and 9 bases, with 11 bases remaining between them. The CDR3 loop spans 12 amino acids. Germline CDR1 LGHNA, CDR2 YNFKEQ. CDR3 region: CASSQRGSQAFF. As DNA, the CDR3 is TGTGCCAGCAGCCAGAGGGGGTCCCAAGCTTTCTTT.